These 26 T cell receptor beta chains were sequenced from one sample in a study of regulatory T cells in long-lasting Graves disease (dated by TCRdb to the early 2020s). The time point label of this sample denotes: newly diagnosed GD, antithyroid drugs for less than 3 months. RNA was extracted from PBMCs in TRIzol for both TCR sequencing and RNA sequencing. Library prep was done by multiplex PCR. TCRdb names Illumina HiSeq 4000 as the instrument used. TCR beta libraries were built with iRepertoire HTBI primers and Arm-PCR amplification of CDR3 regions. TCRdb reprocessing: public reads trimmed at Q25 with fastp, clones called with MiXCR, in-frame beta chains kept. Each record represents a unique CDR3 protein, reported with the most common genes and DNA among its rows. This sample comprises approximately 400,000 distinct CDR3 sequences, around 15% of them detected only once. The ten largest clones take up approximately 22% of the sample.

Sequenced material: peripheral blood mononuclear cells (PBMCs), taken at new diagnosis, from a patient treated with antithyroid drugs. Receptors were obtained from a female donor with Graves disease.

At least ten counts were recorded for this clonotype. The J gene is TRBJ2-7, the V gene TRBV20-1, with D hard to call. CDR1 and CDR2 from the germline V gene are DFQATT and SNEGSKA (reference sequence). This CDR3 contains 13 residues. Trimming left V 6 bases short and J 2 bases short, with 14 bases between. The CDR3 coding sequence is TGCAGTGCATGGCGGAGCGATACCTACGAGCAGTACTTC. It yields the protein CSAWRSDTYEQYF.

This clonotype has at least ten counts. The genes are TRBV12-3 or TRBV12-4 and TRBJ1-1; D is unresolved. Trimming stripped 3 bases from V and 11 bases from J, with 10 bases between. CDR3 size: 11 residues. The CDR3, as DNA: TGTGCCAGCAGTTTGGGCGGCGTGGCTTTCTTT. Its protein is CASSLGGVAFF.

This clonotype was seen only a few times. V gene TRBV20-1 combines with J gene TRBJ1-1; a possible D gene is TRBD1 (6 bases). Per the germline V gene, CDR1 is DFQATT and CDR2 is SNEGSKA (reference sequence). Trimming left V 4 bases short and J 0 bases short, with 18 bases between. The CDR3 length is 16 residues. The CDR3 sequence is CSATGVLTGMNTEAFF. The CDR3 DNA reads TGCAGTGCTACAGGGGTTTTGACAGGTATGAACACTGAAGCTTTCTTT.

The V call is TRBV9, the J call TRBJ2-7, with TRBD1 matching over 11 bases. Germline-derived CDR1 and CDR2 are SGDLS and YYNGEE. J was trimmed by 3 bases and V by 4 bases; bases with no gene match: 9. This CDR3 comprises 16 residues. CDR3 bases: TGTGCCAGCAGCCTGACCGCCGGGACAGGGGGCTACGAGCAGTACTTC. Residues: CASSLTAGTGGYEQYF.

This clonotype was seen only a few times. The CDR3 bases are TGTGCCAGTAGTATGACGGCCCTATATGGCTACACCTTC. Translation: CASSMTALYGYTF. V and J are TRBV19 and TRBJ1-2, with D unresolved. CDR3 size: 13 residues. Per germline, CDR1 LNHDA and CDR2 SQIVND (reference sequence). V lost 3 bases to trimming and J lost 5 bases, with 10 bases between them.

With regard to this clonotype: A much larger clone differs from this one at a single base, so this may be a read error. The CDR3 ends on some other residue instead of the conserved phenylalanine or tryptophan, so this is likely a read error. The V call is TRBV4-1, the J call TRBJ1-1; a possible D gene is TRBD1 (5 bases). CDR3 length: 13 residues. Trimming shortened V by 1 base and J by 11 bases, and 14 bases separated the two germline ends. Germline CDR1 is MGHRA and CDR2 is YSYEKL. CDR3 nucleotide sequence: TGCGCCAGCAGCCAAGCGGAAGGGGTTAAGGCTTTCTCT. Protein product: CASSQAEGVKAFS.

This clonotype was counted many times. CDR3 DNA: TGTGCCAGCAGCGAATGGTCAGGGGGTGGGAAGACCCAGTACTTC. Protein: CASSEWSGGGKTQYF. V usage is TRBV27 and J usage is TRBJ2-1; TRBD1 matches 7 bases. The J call may be incorrect, as the DNA end agrees better with TRBJ2-5. The CDR3 covers 15 residues. From germline, CDR1 is MNHEY and CDR2 SMNVEV (reference sequence).

This clonotype was counted ten times or more. The chain combines TRBV27 with TRBJ2-3, with D unresolved. V lost 5 bases, J lost 9 bases, and 12 bases lay in between. The germline V gene encodes CDR1 MNHEY and CDR2 SMNVEV (reference sequence). The length of the CDR3 is 12 residues. The CDR3, as DNA: TGTGCCAGCAGTACGACGGATGCCACGCAGTATTTT. It yields the protein CASSTTDATQYF.

This clonotype was counted at least ten times. The V and J genes are TRBV19 and TRBJ2-1; 9 bases match TRBD1. The CDR3 runs to 18 residues. The V and J ends lost 2 bases and 6 bases, in that order; junction bases with no gene match: 14. Per the germline V gene, CDR1 is LNHDA and CDR2 is SQIVND (reference sequence). In DNA form, the CDR3 reads TGTGCCAGTAGTATAAGGGACAGGGCCTCTCCGGGGCCCAATGAGCAGTTCTTC. Its translation is CASSIRDRASPGPNEQFF.

In its sample, this clonotype was seen many times. CDR3 DNA sequence: TGTGCCAGTTTCCGAGGTCGGCAGGGTACCTATGGCTACACCTTC. Encoded protein: CASFRGRQGTYGYTF. This chain joins TRBV7-9 and TRBJ1-2, with D perhaps matching TRBD1 (5 bases). Trimming took 9 bases from V and 4 from J, leaving 21 bases between them. This CDR3 comprises 15 residues. CDR1 is SEHNR and CDR2 is FQNEAQ in the germline V gene (reference sequence).

This clonotype has at least ten counts. The chain combines TRBV3-1 with TRBJ2-5; 8 bases match TRBD1. The junction had 16 bases not matched to a gene; V was cut back by 6 bases and J by 4 bases. CDR3 length: 17 residues. Germline CDR1 is LGHDT and CDR2 is YNNKEL (reference sequence). In DNA, the CDR3 is TGTGCCAGCAGGGTCCAGGGGGCAGGATTTTTTCGAGAGACCCAGTACTTC. It yields the protein CASRVQGAGFFRETQYF.

This clonotype was counted many times. This chain joins TRBV6-1 and TRBJ2-1, with 12 nucleotides matching TRBD2. The CDR3 totals 15 residues. V dropped 2 bases and J dropped 6; count of bases not matched to a gene: 2. The germline V gene encodes CDR1 MNHNS and CDR2 SASEGT. CDR3 sequence reads: CASSELAGGPNEQFF. In DNA, the CDR3 is TGTGCCAGCAGTGAACTAGCGGGGGGGCCCAATGAGCAGTTCTTC.

This clonotype was recorded at least ten times. The rearrangement links TRBV24-1 to TRBJ2-3, with D hard to call. Germline CDR1 reads KGHDR; CDR2 reads SFDVKD. This CDR3 is built from 14 residues. V lost 0 bases to trimming and J lost 2 bases, with 5 bases between them. CDR3 bases: TGTGCCACCAGTGATTTGGGAGCCACAGATACGCAGTATTTT. Translated: CATSDLGATDTQYF.

This clonotype was picked up many times. The rearrangement joins TRBV5-1 to TRBJ2-1; a possible D gene is TRBD2 (6 bases). Trimming stripped 3 bases from V and 6 bases from J, with 16 bases between. The length of the CDR3 is 15 residues. Germline values: CDR1 SGHRS, CDR2 YFSETQ. The CDR3 loop reads CASSSEGLSLNEQFF. In DNA, the CDR3 is TGCGCCAGCAGCTCGGAGGGGCTGAGTCTCAATGAGCAGTTCTTC.

The chain uses TRBV6-1 and TRBJ2-6; D unclear. This CDR3 contains 14 residues. The ends were cut back, 7 bases at V and 3 bases at J, with 10 bases in the middle. Germline-derived CDR1 and CDR2 are MNHNS and SASEGT. As DNA, the CDR3 is TGTGCCAGCAAATCCCCCTTTGGGGCCAACGTCCTGACTTTC. The encoded protein is CASKSPFGANVLTF.

The rearrangement links TRBV27 to TRBJ2-2; 8 bases agree with TRBD1. V dropped 3 bases and J dropped 3; count of bases not matched to a gene: 3. Per germline, CDR1 MNHEY and CDR2 SMNVEV (reference sequence). The CDR3 totals 15 residues. The CDR3 bases are TGTGCCAGCAGTTTCCAGGGGGCGTACACCGGGGAGCTGTTTTTT. It specifies CASSFQGAYTGELFF.

This clonotype has at least ten counts. The chain links TRBV11-2 to TRBJ1-1; D gene ambiguous. The CDR3 spans 12 residues. V dropped 6 bases and J dropped 5 bases, with 10 bases sitting between them. The germline gives CDR1 SGHAT, CDR2 FQNNGV. For the CDR3, the DNA is TGTGCCAGCAGTTGGGCAAGAACTGAAGCTTTCTTT. The encoded protein is CASSWARTEAFF.

This clonotype appeared a few times. The chain uses TRBV7-9 and TRBJ1-5; D is unclear. Germline V gene sequence: CDR1 SEHNR, CDR2 FQNEAQ (reference sequence). V was pared by 5 bases and J by 5 bases, with 10 bases between. This CDR3 has 13 residues. The CDR3 coding sequence is TGTGCCAGCAGCCTGGGGAGGCATCAGCCCCAGCATTTT. The encoded protein is CASSLGRHQPQHF.

This clonotype came up many times. The CDR3 DNA is TGTGCCAGCAGAGTTGGGCCCGGCAGGCCCTCACCCCTCCACTTT. This encodes CASRVGPGRPSPLHF. The chain employs TRBV6-1 and TRBJ1-6; D gene unclear. V was cut by 6 bases and J by 10 bases, with 19 bases left in between. CDR1 MNHNS and CDR2 SASEGT come from the germline V gene. This CDR3 region has 15 residues.

This clonotype has a count of ten or more. The V gene is TRBV5-4, the J gene TRBJ1-6, with a possible D match to TRBD1 (6 bases). The germline V gene has CDR1 SGHNT and CDR2 YYREEE (reference sequence). V was shortened by 4 bases and J by 10 bases, with 24 bases between the two germline ends. This CDR3 region has 17 residues. DNA of the CDR3: TGTGCCAGCAGCCCCGGGGGGACGGGGGCGCCGGAATCACCCCTCCACTTT. Translating it yields CASSPGGTGAPESPLHF. The full variable domain, in which reference TRBV5-4 and TRBJ1-6 provide the parts outside the CDR3, is ETGVTQSPTHLIKTRGQQVTLRCSSQSGHNTVSWYQQALGQGPQFIFQYYREEENGRGNFPPRFSGLQFPNYSSELNVNALELDDSALYLCASSPGGTGAPESPLHFGNGTRLTVT.

This clonotype has ten or more counts. The chain carries TRBV6-1 and TRBJ2-1; D is perhaps TRBD2 (6 bases). The germline CDR1 and CDR2 sequences are MNHNS and SASEGT. V was shortened by 6 bases and J by 1 base, with 10 bases between the two germline ends. The CDR3 is 14 amino acids. Written as DNA, the CDR3 is TGTGCCAGCAGAACTAGCCAATCCTACAATGAGCAGTTCTTC. Translating it yields CASRTSQSYNEQFF.

This clonotype was seen ten or more times. The CDR3 DNA follows: TGTGCCAGCAGTTCCCTAGCGGGGGGCACCTACGAGCAGTACTTC. This codes for CASSSLAGGTYEQYF. The V and J genes are TRBV12-3 or TRBV12-4 and TRBJ2-7, with 11 bases identical to TRBD2. Unmatched junction bases numbered 4, after V lost 4 bases and J lost 2 bases. CDR3 length: 15 amino acids.

The chain joins TRBV6-2 or TRBV6-3 to TRBJ1-5, with no clear D. The CDR3 runs 19 residues. Per germline, CDR1 MNHEY and CDR2 SVGEGT. Trimming pared 6 bases from V and 0 bases from J, leaving 24 bases between. The DNA of the CDR3 is TGTGCCAGCAGATTTTTATGGATTCCCGGAGTATATAGCAATCAGCCCCAGCATTTT. It translates to CASRFLWIPGVYSNQPQHF.

In this sample, this clonotype turned up many times. The V call is TRBV30, the J call TRBJ2-7; D ambiguous. Trimming shortened V by 3 bases and J by 2 bases, and 8 bases separated the two germline ends. This CDR3 has 12 amino acids. CDR1 and CDR2 from the germline V gene are GTSNPN and SVGIG (reference sequence). The CDR3 sequence is CAWSPWTYEQYF. Written as DNA, the CDR3 is TGTGCCTGGAGCCCCTGGACCTACGAGCAGTACTTC.

The J gene is TRBJ1-2, the V gene TRBV25-1; TRBD1 agrees at 11 bases. The CDR3 has 15 amino acids. CDR1 and CDR2 from the germline V gene are MGHDK and SYGVNS. The junction had 5 bases not matched to a gene; V was cut back by 5 bases and J by 3 bases. The CDR3 nucleotides read TGTGCCAGCAGTATAGGACAGGGGGCACACTATGGCTACACCTTC. As protein: CASSIGQGAHYGYTF.

The sample holds many counts of this clonotype. The chain uses TRBV7-2 and TRBJ2-3; D not resolved. With the DNA end fitting TRBJ2-7 better, the J assignment may be wrong. The CDR3 is made up of 12 amino acids. The V gene's germline CDR1 is SGHTA and CDR2 FQGNSA. CDR3 sequence reads: CASSFWVYEQYF. The CDR3 nucleotides are TGTGCCAGCAGCTTTTGGGTCTACGAGCAGTACTTC.